Presented here are 29 T cell receptor beta chains from one specimen sequenced in a study of cytomegalovirus exposure and HLA in healthy donors. The PCR made use of 60 Vbeta and 13 Jbeta primers. Using immunoSEQ multiplex PCR, the repertoire was profiled, and TCRdb retains in-frame clones only, with some absent. The sample has approximately 110,000 clones; around 78% are singletons. The specimen sequenced was PBMCs. Receptors originate from a man aged 50-60 years in good health and CMV-seronegative.

The rearrangement joins TRBV25-1 to TRBJ2-3, with TRBD2 as a possible D gene (9 bases). The CDR3 contains 17 residues. V was shortened by 1 base and J by 4 bases, with 18 bases between the two germline ends. The germline gives CDR1 MGHDK, CDR2 SYGVNS. This chain's CDR3 is CASSEFILAGQADTQYF. The CDR3 nucleotides are TGTGCCAGCAGTGAATTTATTCTAGCGGGACAGGCAGATACGCAGTATTTT. The full variable domain, rest sourced from reference TRBV25-1 and TRBJ2-3, is EADIYQTPRYLVIGTGKKITLECSQTMGHDKMYWYQQDPGMELHLIHYSYGVNSTEKGDLSSESTVSRIRTEHFPLTLESARPSHTSQYLCASSEFILAGQADTQYFGPGTRLTVL.

This chain connects TRBV18 to TRBJ2-7, with 7 nucleotides matching TRBD2. This CDR3 has 14 amino acids. The V gene end was trimmed by 3 bases and the J gene end by 6 bases; junction bases not matched to a gene: 8. CDR1 and CDR2 (germline): KGHSH, LQKENI. CDR3: CASSPGSGLIEQYF. The CDR3 nucleotides are TGTGCCAGCTCACCGGGTAGCGGGCTTATCGAGCAGTACTTC. The full variable domain, completed using reference TRBV18 and TRBJ2-7, is NAGVMQNPRHLVRRRGQEARLRCSPMKGHSHVYWYRQLPEEGLKFMVYLQKENIIDESGMPKERFSAEFPKEGPSILRIQQVVRGDSAAYFCASSPGSGLIEQYFGPGTRLTVT.

The rearrangement links TRBV11-2 to TRBJ2-2; D perhaps matches TRBD1 (5 bases). Germline lookup yields CDR1 SGHAT and CDR2 FQNNGV. The CDR3 totals 13 residues. Between the trimmed V and J ends, which lost 5 bases and 4 bases, there was a span of 8 bases. CDR3 sequence (DNA): TGTGCCAGCAGCCAGACAGTCACCGGGGAGCTGTTTTTT. It codes for CASSQTVTGELFF.

On this clone itself: In the same sample, other DNA sequences code for this CDR3. The chain carries TRBV7-6 and TRBJ1-1; D is possibly TRBD1 (5 bases). The CDR3 consists of 14 residues. CDR1 and CDR2 from the germline V gene are SGHVS and FNYEAQ. The germline V and J ends were trimmed by 3 bases and 11 bases, with 19 bases remaining between them. The CDR3 nucleotides are TGTGCCAGCAGCTTCGAGTGGGGCGGAGCCGAGGCTTTCTTT. Translation: CASSFEWGGAEAFF.

The V and J genes are TRBV4-2 and TRBJ2-3; D gene unclear. V lost 1 base, J lost 7 bases, and 6 bases lay in between. Germline CDR1 reads LGHNA; CDR2 reads YNFKEQ. This CDR3 has 12 amino acids. CDR3 coding DNA: TGTGCCAGCAGCCAAGCCAGGAATACGCAGTATTTT. This gives the protein CASSQARNTQYF.

The CDR3 DNA follows: TGTGCCAGCAGTTACCAGGGGCCAACAGATACGCAGTATTTT. This gives the protein CASSYQGPTDTQYF. This sequence joins TRBV6-5 and TRBJ2-3, with a weak D call TRBD1 (6 bases). The CDR3 loop spans 14 amino acids. Germline CDR1 is MNHEY and CDR2 is SVGAGI. The V end was cut by 2 bases, the J end by 3 bases, with 9 bases between.

The sample holds one count of this clone. The rearrangement links TRBV25-1 to TRBJ2-1; tentatively, D is TRBD1 (6 bases). Trimming pared 4 bases from V and 5 bases from J, leaving 9 bases between. This CDR3 is built from 13 residues. CDR1 and CDR2 from the germline V gene are MGHDK and SYGVNS. CDR3 region: CASSGTGNNEQFF. The CDR3 coding sequence is TGTGCCAGCAGTGGAACAGGGAACAATGAGCAGTTCTTC.

As to this clone: Other DNA variants within this sample encode the same CDR3. In DNA form, the CDR3 reads TGTGCCAGCAGCCCAGGTCGGCAAGAGACCCAGTACTTC. Residues: CASSPGRQETQYF. This chain links TRBV11-1 with TRBJ2-5; the D is unclear. Trimming stripped 5 bases from V and 2 bases from J, with 9 bases between. The CDR3 consists of 13 residues. Germline V gives CDR1 SGHAT, CDR2 FQDESV (reference sequence). Full variable domain (missing parts from reference TRBV11-1 and TRBJ2-5): EAEVAQSPRYKITEKSQAVAFWCDPISGHATLYWYRQILGQGPELLVQFQDESVVDDSQLPKDRFSAERLKGVDSTLKIQPAELGDSAMYLCASSPGRQETQYFGPGTRLLVL.

This clone was recorded a few times. This rearrangement joins TRBV5-6 to TRBJ2-7; tentative D call: TRBD2 (7 bases). Germline V gene sequence: CDR1 SGHDT, CDR2 YYEEEE. The CDR3 spans 15 residues. V lost 0 bases and J 2 bases, leaving 12 bases between the germline ends. CDR3: CASSLEGEGTYEQYV. CDR3 bases: TGTGCCAGCAGCTTGGAGGGGGAGGGGACCTACGAGCAGTACGTC.

The chain carries TRBV2 and TRBJ1-1; no firm D call. V gave up 7 bases and J gave up 3 bases, with 9 bases separating them. The CDR3 runs to 12 residues. CDR1 is SNHLY, CDR2 FYNNEI, per germline. The CDR3 coding sequence is TGTGCCAGCACTGGTGGAGACACTGAAGCTTTCTTT. Its translation: CASTGGDTEAFF.

The chain employs TRBV4-2 and TRBJ2-2; 12 bases are shared with TRBD1. Losses at the gene ends were 2 bases for V and 1 base for J; bases not matched to a gene: 11. CDR1 and CDR2 from the germline V gene are LGHNA and YNFKEQ. The CDR3 sequence is 20 residues long. CDR3 loop: CASSQNPFGTGGQNTGELFF. CDR3 nucleotides: TGTGCCAGCAGCCAAAACCCCTTTGGGACAGGGGGCCAGAACACCGGGGAGCTGTTTTTT.

This clone was picked up a small number of times. The chain combines TRBV2 with TRBJ1-1, with D unresolved. CDR3 length: 15 amino acids. V lost 8 bases and J lost 0, with 16 bases in between. Germline-derived CDR1 and CDR2 are SNHLY and FYNNEI. The CDR3 protein is CASEREAGMNTEAFF. Here the CDR3 DNA reads TGTGCCAGCGAGAGGGAAGCCGGGATGAACACTGAAGCTTTCTTT.

Here the CDR3 DNA reads TGTGCCAGCAGCCGCGACAGGAATCAGCCCCAGCATTTT. Its translation is CASSRDRNQPQHF. The rearrangement joins TRBV7-2 to TRBJ1-5, with D perhaps TRBD1 (6 bases). The CDR3 is made up of 13 amino acids. CDR1 and CDR2 (germline): SGHTA, FQGNSA. The V end was cut by 5 bases, the J end by 4 bases, with 9 bases between.

The rearrangement joins TRBV4-1 to TRBJ1-1, with D tentatively TRBD1 (5 bases). There are 14 residues in the CDR3. Trimming left V 0 bases short and J 5 bases short, with 10 bases between. Germline values: CDR1 MGHRA, CDR2 YSYEKL. The chain's CDR3 is CASSQEGLRTEAFF. The DNA for the CDR3 is TGCGCCAGCAGCCAAGAGGGGCTCCGGACTGAAGCTTTCTTT.

The chain recombines TRBV9 with TRBJ1-1, with unresolved D. Per germline, CDR1 SGDLS and CDR2 YYNGEE. The length of the CDR3 is 14 residues. With 4 bases removed from V and 4 bases from J, the gap between germline ends came to 14 bases. CDR3 nucleotide sequence: TGTGCCAGCAGCCATCGGGAGGCCGGCACTGAAGCTTTCTTT. It specifies CASSHREAGTEAFF.

With respect to this clone: At one end, the junction sequence differs from germline, possibly due to a read error. The V call is TRBV7-9, the J call TRBJ2-2, with D tentatively TRBD1 (5 bases). This CDR3 spans 14 amino acids. CDR1 SEHNR and CDR2 FQNEAQ come from the germline V gene (reference sequence). CDR3 protein: CSSSLGANVGELFF. The CDR3 bases are TGTTCCAGCAGCTTAGGGGCCAATGTCGGGGAGCTGTTTTTT.

This clone came up a few times. The chain combines TRBV11-2 with TRBJ1-2; D not certain. The CDR3 has 12 residues. Trimming left V 5 bases short and J 8 bases short, with 12 bases between. Germline V gene sequence: CDR1 SGHAT, CDR2 FQNNGV. This CDR3 is CASSPQARGYTF. CDR3 sequence (DNA): TGTGCCAGCAGCCCCCAGGCCCGCGGCTACACCTTC.

The chain is built from TRBV6-1 and TRBJ1-4; D not resolved. Germline assignment: CDR1 MNHNS and CDR2 SASEGT. There are 13 residues in the CDR3. V was pared by 3 bases and J by 5 bases, with 7 bases between. CDR3 region: CASSEARNEKLFF. The CDR3 DNA reads TGTGCCAGCAGTGAGGCGAGGAATGAAAAACTGTTTTTT.

Worth noting for this clone: This sample also contains other DNA sequences that code for the same CDR3. The chain recombines TRBV20-1 with TRBJ1-2; TRBD1 matches at 9 bases. The CDR3 runs to 11 residues. V lost 6 bases to trimming and J lost 5 bases; unmatched junction nucleotides: 1. The germline V gene encodes CDR1 DFQATT and CDR2 SNEGSKA (reference sequence). The CDR3 spells CSAGTGYGYTF. CDR3 coding DNA: TGCAGTGCAGGGACAGGGTATGGCTACACCTTC.

The V and J genes are TRBV18 and TRBJ1-1; D possibly corresponds to TRBD1 (6 bases). Germline V gene sequence: CDR1 KGHSH, CDR2 LQKENI. The CDR3 is 15 residues long. Trimming removed 1 base at V and 3 bases at J, with 12 bases between. The CDR3 DNA is TGTGCCAGCTCACCACGACAGGCTAAGGACACTGAAGCTTTCTTT. Translated: CASSPRQAKDTEAFF.

The J gene is TRBJ2-3, the V gene TRBV19; unclear D gene. CDR3 length: 15 amino acids. Germline V gives CDR1 LNHDA, CDR2 SQIVND (reference sequence). With 1 base removed from V and 0 bases from J, the gap between germline ends came to 8 bases. In DNA form, the CDR3 reads TGTGCCAGTAGTATAGCCCCGCTAAGCACAGATACGCAGTATTTT. Translation gives CASSIAPLSTDTQYF.

The rearrangement joins TRBV29-1 to TRBJ1-5, with D possibly matching TRBD1 (5 bases). This CDR3 contains 17 residues. Trimming left V 2 bases short and J 6 bases short, with 23 bases between. The germline V gene has CDR1 SQVTM and CDR2 ANQGSEA. CDR3 residues: CSVETQGLISSRQPQHF. The CDR3 DNA reads TGCAGCGTTGAAACCCAGGGTTTGATTTCTTCGCGTCAGCCCCAGCATTTT.

V usage is TRBV6-5 and J usage is TRBJ2-7; tentative D call: TRBD1 (6 bases). The ends were cut back, 3 bases at V and 3 bases at J, with 12 bases in the middle. Per the germline V gene, CDR1 is MNHEY and CDR2 is SVGAGI. The CDR3 runs 14 residues. CDR3 nucleotide sequence: TGTGCCAGCAGTTATCGACAGACAGGCTACGAGCAGTACTTC. Translation: CASSYRQTGYEQYF.

This clone was counted a few times. The V call is TRBV29-1, the J call TRBJ2-3; 8 bases line up with TRBD1. CDR3 length: 14 residues. Germline lookup yields CDR1 SQVTM and CDR2 ANQGSEA. With V trimmed by 3 bases and J by 4 bases, 6 bases remained unmatched. The DNA for the CDR3 is TGCAGCGTTGACCGGACAGGGATATCAGATACGCAGTATTTT. It codes for CSVDRTGISDTQYF.

This sequence joins TRBV6-5 and TRBJ2-1, with 8 bases that match TRBD1. Losses at the gene ends were 6 bases for V and 7 bases for J; bases not matched to a gene: 11. The germline gives CDR1 MNHEY, CDR2 SVGAGI. CDR3 length equals 15 residues. The CDR3 coding sequence is TGTGCCAGCAGCCCCGACAGGGGTCTTACGAATGAGCAGTTCTTC. This encodes CASSPDRGLTNEQFF.

The chain's CDR3 is CSSTHGQGTDTQYF. CDR3 bases: TGCAGCTCTACACACGGACAGGGTACAGATACGCAGTATTTT. This sequence joins TRBV29-1 and TRBJ2-3; TRBD1 agrees at 8 bases. The ends lost 8 bases at V and 3 bases at J; junction bases unmatched: 10. Germline V gives CDR1 SQVTM, CDR2 ANQGSEA. The CDR3 length is 14 residues.

The chain combines TRBV9 with TRBJ1-4; 8 bases fit TRBD1. V lost 2 bases, J lost 0 bases, and 0 bases stayed unmatched. There are 15 residues in the CDR3. The germline CDR1 and CDR2 sequences are SGDLS and YYNGEE. The CDR3: CASSVTGATNEKLFF. CDR3 bases: TGTGCCAGCAGCGTGACAGGGGCAACTAATGAAAAACTGTTTTTT.

In its sample, this clone was seen a few times. V is TRBV5-8 and J is TRBJ2-7, with 8 bases matching TRBD1. The V segment lost 0 bases and the J segment 5 bases; nucleotides outside the gene matches: 4. Germline CDR1 and CDR2: SGHTS and YDEGEE. The CDR3 runs to 14 residues. CDR3 protein: CASSLGRGQNEQYV. CDR3 in DNA: TGTGCCAGCAGCTTGGGCAGGGGGCAAAACGAGCAGTACGTC.

The V gene is TRBV15, the J gene TRBJ1-5, with a weak D call TRBD1 (6 bases). CDR3 size: 13 residues. The germline V gene encodes CDR1 LNHNV and CDR2 YYDKDF (reference sequence). V gave up 5 bases and J gave up 4 bases, with 9 bases separating them. The CDR3 spells CATSEDRNQPQHF. In nucleotides, the CDR3 is TGTGCCACCAGCGAAGACAGGAATCAGCCCCAGCATTTT.